This TCR beta chain is from a study of identifying expanded T cells in peripheral blood. The study's findings and limits: Differentially abundant clones: around 1.1 between replicates, about 15 at approximately 14 days, approximately 19 at four. Clone count variance between approximately two-week samples rose with total template count.

Germline V gene sequence: CDR1 SGHRS, CDR2 YFSETQ. The CDR3 loop spans 16 amino acids. The V and J ends lost 2 bases and 0 bases respectively, with 12 bases between them. Measured with immunoSEQ multiplex PCR; TCRdb has only the in-frame clones, and not every one. This table holds under 150,000 clones, approximately 86% found once. With respect to this clone: The target antigen is unknown.

No infections or other immune events were documented during collection. Material for sequencing was blood. This clonotype was sampled from a person aged 18 to 70 in good health. The J gene is TRBJ2-4, the V gene TRBV5-1; D is possibly TRBD2 (5 bases). The DNA for the CDR3 is TGCGCCAGCAGCTTTACAGTAGGGAGAGCCAAAAACATTCAGTACTTC. Translation: CASSFTVGRAKNIQYF.